The rows below give T cell receptor beta chains drawn from one sample of a study of blood T cell repertoires in COVID-19. Assay: immunoSEQ multiplex PCR; the TCRdb copy retains only in-frame clones and omits some. The table lists around 180,000 clones, approximately 86% of them singletons. The sequenced material came from peripheral blood. The receptors stem from an elderly man with COVID-19, enrolled during active disease. Each CDR3 is given with its conserved first and last residue. The order of the fields is CDR3 length, D gene, V gene, J gene, clone size, CDR3 DNA, CDR3 protein. A D gene is named only where the DNA matches it firmly. Clone size is not always given. Where it is, it says once, few, many or a class for expanded clones.

CDR3 length: 14; D gene: TRBD1; V gene: TRBV2; J gene: TRBJ1-6; clone size: NA; CDR3 DNA: TGTGCCAGCAGGCTGACAGGGGATAATTCACCCCTCCACTTT; CDR3 protein: CASRLTGDNSPLHF
CDR3 length: 16; D gene: TRBD1; V gene: TRBV7-8; J gene: TRBJ1-2; clone size: NA; CDR3 DNA: TGTGCCAGCAGCTTAGTTTCGGGGACAGGGACTAACGGCTACACCTTC; CDR3 protein: CASSLVSGTGTNGYTF
CDR3 length: 17; D gene: NA; V gene: TRBV7-2; J gene: TRBJ1-2; clone size: NA; CDR3 DNA: TGTGCCAGCAGCTTATCGTCCGTTTTTATGTCAGGGTTTGGCTACACCTTC; CDR3 protein: CASSLSSVFMSGFGYTF
CDR3 length: 15; D gene: NA; V gene: TRBV18; J gene: TRBJ1-6; clone size: NA; CDR3 DNA: TGTGCCAGCTCACCCCCTCGGGGGGGTAATTCACCCCTCCACTTT; CDR3 protein: CASSPPRGGNSPLHF
CDR3 length: 12; D gene: TRBD2; V gene: TRBV2; J gene: TRBJ2-7; clone size: NA; CDR3 DNA: TGTGCCAGCAGTGAGACGCTAGCGGGCTTGTACTTC; CDR3 protein: CASSETLAGLYF
CDR3 length: 15; D gene: NA; V gene: TRBV6-2/TRBV6-3; J gene: TRBJ2-7; clone size: NA; CDR3 DNA: TGTGCCAGCAGTCGTCGCGGGGACCCTCCCTACGAGCAGTACTTC; CDR3 protein: CASSRRGDPPYEQYF
CDR3 length: 13; D gene: TRBD1; V gene: TRBV7-2; J gene: TRBJ1-2; clone size: NA; CDR3 DNA: TGTGCCAGCAGCTTAGCTACAGGGGCCGGCTACACCTTC; CDR3 protein: CASSLATGAGYTF
CDR3 length: 15; D gene: TRBD2; V gene: TRBV9; J gene: TRBJ2-2; clone size: few; CDR3 DNA: TGTGCCAGCAGCGTACGCAGCGGGGGTCCCGGGGAGCTGTTTTTT; CDR3 protein: CASSVRSGGPGELFF
CDR3 length: 14; D gene: NA; V gene: TRBV5-1; J gene: TRBJ2-7; clone size: NA; CDR3 DNA: TGCGCCAGCAGCTTACAGGGTAGCTCCTACGAGCAGTACTTC; CDR3 protein: CASSLQGSSYEQYF
CDR3 length: 14; D gene: NA; V gene: TRBV19; J gene: TRBJ2-7; clone size: NA; CDR3 DNA: TGTGCCAGTAGTATAGGATTTCAGGGAAGCGAGCAGTACTTC; CDR3 protein: CASSIGFQGSEQYF
CDR3 length: 13; D gene: TRBD1; V gene: TRBV27; J gene: TRBJ1-2; clone size: NA; CDR3 DNA: TGTGCCAGCAGTTTGGACAGGGAGGGGGGCTACACCTTC; CDR3 protein: CASSLDREGGYTF
CDR3 length: 13; D gene: NA; V gene: TRBV24-1; J gene: TRBJ2-5; clone size: NA; CDR3 DNA: TGTGCCACCAGTGATGGGGGGCAAGAGACCCAGTACTTC; CDR3 protein: CATSDGGQETQYF
CDR3 length: 15; D gene: NA; V gene: TRBV9; J gene: TRBJ2-7; clone size: NA; CDR3 DNA: TGTGCCAGCAGTGGGGGGACGCCGGACGCCTACGAGCAGTACTTC; CDR3 protein: CASSGGTPDAYEQYF
CDR3 length: 16; D gene: TRBD2; V gene: TRBV5-4; J gene: TRBJ2-5; clone size: NA; CDR3 DNA: TGTGCCAGCAGCTTGGTGGGACTAGCGGGCAAAGAGACCCAGTACTTC; CDR3 protein: CASSLVGLAGKETQYF
CDR3 length: 14; D gene: NA; V gene: TRBV18; J gene: TRBJ2-2; clone size: NA; CDR3 DNA: TGTGCCAGCTCACCCGACATAAACACCGGGGAGCTGTTTTTT; CDR3 protein: CASSPDINTGELFF
CDR3 length: 15; D gene: TRBD1; V gene: TRBV19; J gene: TRBJ1-1; clone size: NA; CDR3 DNA: TGTGCCACCAACCCCCGGACAGGGTCCAGCACTGAAGCTTTCTTT; CDR3 protein: CATNPRTGSSTEAFF
CDR3 length: 15; D gene: TRBD1; V gene: TRBV19; J gene: TRBJ2-7; clone size: NA; CDR3 DNA: TGTGCCAGTAGTATAGGCCCAGACAGGGCCTACGAGCAGTACTTC; CDR3 protein: CASSIGPDRAYEQYF